Listed here is a single T cell receptor beta chain. In the original analysis: Using reference gene primer amplification, nucleated cell counts were estimated. Some clones are missing from TCRdb's copy, which holds only in-frame ones; the method was immunoSEQ multiplex PCR. V, J and clone size reflect that table, while D and trimming were determined from the DNA. The repertoire holds some 320,000 clones, with 85% as singletons. The data are from a study of blood T cell repertoires in COVID-19. Study-level information: Samples representing acute and convalescent COVID-19 were sourced from the United States, Italy and Spain.

Across 24 US areas, participants ranged in age from about 18 to 90 years. It was within 2 weeks before study entry that exposed participants met a COVID-19 case. CDR1 SGHTA and CDR2 FQGTGA come from the germline V gene. V gave up 5 bases and J gave up 1 base; unmatched junction bases: 7. The CDR3 loop spans 15 amino acids. This receptor was taken from a woman aged 25 to 39 who had been exposed to COVID-19. Sequencing was performed on PBMCs or T cells enriched from blood (not recorded which). The rearrangement joins TRBV7-3 to TRBJ2-5; TRBD1 aligns across 7 bases. The CDR3 sequence: CASSKTGQSQETQYF. CDR3 nucleotides: TGTGCCAGCAGCAAAACGGGACAGAGCCAAGAGACCCAGTACTTC. Combining the CDR3 with reference TRBV7-3 and TRBJ2-5 gives the whole variable domain GAGVSQTPSNKVTEKGKYVELRCDPISGHTALYWYRQSLGQGPEFLIYFQGTGAADDSGLPNDRFFAVRPEGSVSTLKIQRTERGDSAVYLCASSKTGQSQETQYFGPGTRLLVL.